The clone carrying this TCR beta chain has a handful of counts. One junction end does not reproduce the germline sequence, and a read error may be involved. This record belongs to a study of tumor and adjacent non-tumor tissue in lung cancer. A modified ARM-PCR protocol with three rounds of nested PCR amplified TCRbeta. Via MiXCR, TCRdb re-called the multiplex PCR reads, giving one row per CDR3 protein. The profile shows about 80,000 distinct CDR3 sequences, 72% of them singletons. The template was RNA from unsorted bulk tissue. Between August and November 2014, newly diagnosed, chemotherapy-naive lung cancer patients underwent thoracic surgery in China. The sequenced sample consisted of lung tumor tissue. The sequence was collected from a woman aged 35 to 49 with non-small cell lung cancer.

The CDR3 nucleotides read TGTGCCAGCAGCGAGGAGACAGTCACTGAAGTTTTCTTT. Protein product: CASSEETVTEVFF. The chain employs TRBV7-8 and TRBJ1-1; weak D call: TRBD1 (5 bases). Germline V lookup: CDR1 SGHVS, CDR2 FQNEAQ. CDR3 length: 13 amino acids.